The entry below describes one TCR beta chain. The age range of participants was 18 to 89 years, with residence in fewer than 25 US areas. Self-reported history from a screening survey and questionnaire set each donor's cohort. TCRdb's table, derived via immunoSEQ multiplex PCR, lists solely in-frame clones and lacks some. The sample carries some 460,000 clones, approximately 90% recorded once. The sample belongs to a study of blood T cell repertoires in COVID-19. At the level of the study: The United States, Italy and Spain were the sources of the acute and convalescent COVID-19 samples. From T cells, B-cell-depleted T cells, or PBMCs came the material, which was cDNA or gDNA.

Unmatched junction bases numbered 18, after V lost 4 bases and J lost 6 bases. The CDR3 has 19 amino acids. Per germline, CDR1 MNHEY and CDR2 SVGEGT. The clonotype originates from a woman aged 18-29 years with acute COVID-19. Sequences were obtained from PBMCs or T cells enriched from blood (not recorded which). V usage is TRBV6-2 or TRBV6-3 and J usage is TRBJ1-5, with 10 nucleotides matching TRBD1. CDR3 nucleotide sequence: TGTGCCAGCAGTTTCAACCCATCAAAGACAGGGGGCGGATTTCAGCCCCAGCATTTT. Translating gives CASSFNPSKTGGGFQPQHF.